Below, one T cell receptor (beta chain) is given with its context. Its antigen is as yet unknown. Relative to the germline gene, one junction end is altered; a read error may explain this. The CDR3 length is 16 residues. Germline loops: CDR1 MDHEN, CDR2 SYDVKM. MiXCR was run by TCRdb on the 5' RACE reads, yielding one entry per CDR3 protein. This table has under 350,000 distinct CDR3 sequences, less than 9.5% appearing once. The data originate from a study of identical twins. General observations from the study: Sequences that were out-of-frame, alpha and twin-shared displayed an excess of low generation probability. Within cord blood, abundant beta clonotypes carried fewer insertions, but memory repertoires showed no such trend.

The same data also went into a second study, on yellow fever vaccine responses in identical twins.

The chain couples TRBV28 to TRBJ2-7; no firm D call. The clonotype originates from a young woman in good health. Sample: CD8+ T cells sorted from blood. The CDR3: CGSSTESGPAAYEQYF. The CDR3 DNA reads TGTGGCAGCAGTACCGAATCCGGACCCGCAGCCTACGAGCAGTACTTC.